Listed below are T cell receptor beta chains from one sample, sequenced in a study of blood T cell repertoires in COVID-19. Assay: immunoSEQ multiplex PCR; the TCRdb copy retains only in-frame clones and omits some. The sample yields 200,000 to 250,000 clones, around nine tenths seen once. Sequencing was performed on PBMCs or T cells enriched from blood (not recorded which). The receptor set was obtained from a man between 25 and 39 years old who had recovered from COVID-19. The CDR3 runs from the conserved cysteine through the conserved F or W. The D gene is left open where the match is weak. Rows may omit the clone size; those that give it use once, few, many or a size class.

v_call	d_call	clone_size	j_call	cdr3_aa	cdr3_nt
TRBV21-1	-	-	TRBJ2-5	CASGQQQGETQYF	TGTGCCAGCGGTCAACAACAGGGGGAGACCCAGTACTTC
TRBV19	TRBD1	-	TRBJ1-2	CASSTRQGYGYTF	TGTGCCAGTAGTACCCGACAGGGCTATGGCTACACCTTC
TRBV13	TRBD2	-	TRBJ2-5	CASSLAVAGAIQETQYF	TGTGCCAGCAGCTTAGCGGTAGCGGGGGCGATCCAAGAGACCCAGTACTTC
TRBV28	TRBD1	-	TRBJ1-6	CASSFLRTGRYNSPLHF	TGTGCCAGCAGTTTTCTGAGGACAGGGCGGTATAATTCACCCCTCCACTTT
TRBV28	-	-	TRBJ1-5	CASRLSDRVNQPQHF	TGTGCCAGCAGATTATCGGACAGAGTCAATCAGCCCCAGCATTTT
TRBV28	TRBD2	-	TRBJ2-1	CASSLFGLAVYNEQFF	TGTGCCAGCAGTTTATTTGGGCTAGCGGTCTACAATGAGCAGTTCTTC
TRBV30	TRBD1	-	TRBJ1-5	CAWSAGGDQPQHF	TGTGCCTGGAGCGCAGGGGGCGATCAGCCCCAGCATTTT
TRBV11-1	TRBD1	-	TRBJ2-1	CASSESTGGVRQFF	TGTGCCAGCAGCGAATCGACAGGGGGCGTTCGGCAGTTCTTC
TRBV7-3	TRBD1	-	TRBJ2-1	CASSEGTGGSEQFF	TGTGCCAGCAGCGAAGGAACAGGGGGAAGTGAGCAGTTCTTC
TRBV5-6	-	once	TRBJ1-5	CASSLGVPGGSNQPQHF	TGTGCCAGCAGCTTGGGTGTCCCGGGGGGCTCCAATCAGCCCCAGCATTTT
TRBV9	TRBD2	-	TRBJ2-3	CASSVGGRVGPDTQYF	TGTGCCAGCAGCGTAGGAGGGAGGGTAGGACCAGATACGCAGTATTTT
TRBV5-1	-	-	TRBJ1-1	CASSLGGIGNTEAFF	TGCGCCAGCAGCTTGGGAGGCATAGGCAACACTGAAGCTTTCTTT
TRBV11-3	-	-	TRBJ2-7	CASSLGGEYEQYF	TGTGCCAGCAGCTTAGGGGGGGAATACGAGCAGTACTTC
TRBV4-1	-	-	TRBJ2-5	CASSQALETQYF	TGCGCCAGCAGCCAAGCGTTGGAGACCCAGTACTTC
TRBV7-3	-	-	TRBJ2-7	CASSRAREGEQYF	TGTGCCAGCAGCCGAGCTAGAGAGGGAGAGCAGTACTTC
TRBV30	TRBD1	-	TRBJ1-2	CAWDRGPANYGYTF	TGTGCCTGGGACAGGGGCCCAGCCAACTATGGCTACACCTTC
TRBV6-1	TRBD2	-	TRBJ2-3	CASSEGSSGSYTDTQYF	TGTGCCAGCAGTGAAGGATCGAGCGGGAGCTACACAGATACGCAGTATTTT
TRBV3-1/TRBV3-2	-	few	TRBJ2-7	CASSQGTYGEQYF	TGTGCCAGCAGCCAAGGGACATACGGCGAGCAGTACTTC
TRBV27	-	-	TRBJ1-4	CASSFDRSNEKLFF	TGTGCCAGCAGTTTCGACAGATCTAATGAAAAACTGTTTTTT
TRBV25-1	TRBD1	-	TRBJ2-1	CASGLGTGEFF	TGTGCCAGCGGTCTCGGGACAGGGGAATTCTTC
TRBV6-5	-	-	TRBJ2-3	CASSYSSTSDTQYF	TGTGCCAGCAGTTACTCGAGCACTAGCGATACGCAGTATTTT
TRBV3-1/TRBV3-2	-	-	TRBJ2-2	CASSPQTQGTGELFF	TGTGCCAGCAGCCCTCAGACACAGGGCACCGGGGAGCTGTTTTTT
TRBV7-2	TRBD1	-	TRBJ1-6	CASSRQGHNSPLHF	TGTGCCAGCAGTCGACAGGGGCATAATTCACCCCTCCACTTT
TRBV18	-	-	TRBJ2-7	CASSPPDRSYEQYF	TGTGCCAGCTCACCACCCGACAGGTCCTACGAGCAGTACTTC
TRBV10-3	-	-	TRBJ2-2	CAISEAFGGSAGELFF	TGTGCCATCAGTGAAGCTTTCGGCGGTTCTGCCGGGGAGCTGTTTTTT
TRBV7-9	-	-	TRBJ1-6	CASSVSGNNSPLHF	TGTGCCAGCAGCGTGTCAGGGAATAATTCACCCCTCCACTTT
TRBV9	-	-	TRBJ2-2	CASRRTQGYTGELFF	TGTGCCAGCAGAAGGACACAGGGCTATACCGGGGAGCTGTTTTTT
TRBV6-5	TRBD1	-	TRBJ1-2	CAGTGERGYTF	TGTGCCGGGACAGGCGAGAGGGGCTACACCTTC
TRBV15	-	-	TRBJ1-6	CATSTGGLNSPLHF	TGTGCCACCTCAACGGGGGGGTTGAATTCACCCCTCCACTTT
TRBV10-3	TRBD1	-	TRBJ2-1	CAISEWGTGDNEQFF	TGTGCCATCAGTGAGTGGGGGACAGGGGACAATGAGCAGTTCTTC
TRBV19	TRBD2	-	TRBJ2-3	CASSSLSGRGGSTDTQYF	TGTGCCAGTAGTTCCCTGAGCGGGAGAGGAGGGAGCACAGATACGCAGTATTTT
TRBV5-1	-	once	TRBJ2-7	CASSLEYSYEQYF	TGCGCCAGCAGCTTGGAATACTCCTACGAGCAGTACTTC
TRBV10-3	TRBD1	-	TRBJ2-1	CAISGGRQGSYNEQFF	TGTGCCATCAGTGGGGGGAGACAGGGGTCCTACAATGAGCAGTTCTTC
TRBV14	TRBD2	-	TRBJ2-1	CASSHGRDYFYNEQFF	TGTGCCAGCAGCCATGGCCGGGACTACTTCTACAATGAGCAGTTCTTC
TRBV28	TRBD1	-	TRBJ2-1	CASILPSSGTGMFF	TGTGCCAGCATCCTACCCTCCTCCGGGACAGGGATGTTCTTC
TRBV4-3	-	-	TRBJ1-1	CASSQETDTEAFF	TGCGCCAGCAGCCAAGAGACAGACACTGAAGCTTTCTTT
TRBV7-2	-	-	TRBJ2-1	CASSLGGSNNEQFF	TGTGCCAGCAGCTTAGGGGGCTCGAACAATGAGCAGTTCTTC
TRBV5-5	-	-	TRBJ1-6	CASSTADSPLHF	TGTGCCAGCAGCACCGCGGATTCACCCCTCCACTTT
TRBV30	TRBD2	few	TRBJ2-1	CAWSRIAGGGEQFF	TGTGCCTGGAGTAGGATAGCGGGCGGTGGTGAGCAGTTCTTC
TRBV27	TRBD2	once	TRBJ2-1	CASRRTSENEQFF	TGTGCCAGCAGAAGGACTAGCGAAAATGAGCAGTTCTTC
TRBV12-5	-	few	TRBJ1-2	CASGSSSNYGYTF	TGTGCTAGTGGTTCATCATCTAACTATGGCTACACCTTC